The source of this TCR beta chain is a study of human T cells and chemical hapten exposure. For the study at large: Alopecia areata, totalis and universalis patients, mostly female, were included. Study-wide points: With DPC sensitization, TCRs exceeding 1 in 1000 frequency showed no change.

The sample holds many counts of this clonotype. As yet, its antigen is unknown. The CDR3 extends over 16 amino acids. Germline-derived CDR1 and CDR2 are DFQATT and SNEGSKA (reference sequence). Between the trimmed V and J ends, which lost 2 bases and 2 bases, there was a span of 16 bases. As for time point: pre-sensitization, week 0. The treatment denotes: therapeutic diphenylcyclopropenone sensitization with weekly scalp DPC. Donation of samples came from alopecia patients who were 18 to 70 years old and suitable for DPC. TCRdb recomputed calls from the RACE reads with MiXCR, one row per CDR3 protein. This sample has 85,000 to 130,000 distinct CDR3 sequences, with 12% found just once.

The chain employs TRBV20-1 and TRBJ1-5; a possible D gene is TRBD1 (5 bases). The sequence derives from a woman aged 45-60 years with alopecia areata. Some clones in this sample may be carry-over from other donors' samples. The specimen comprised whole blood, sampled in connection with sensitization to the hapten diphenylcyclopropenone (DPC). This CDR3 reads CSARKQGGIGNQPQHF. The CDR3 DNA follows: TGCAGTGCTAGAAAGCAGGGAGGTATCGGCAATCAGCCCCAGCATTTT.